This T cell receptor (beta chain) emerged from a study of blood T cell repertoires in COVID-19. Whole-study context: The United States, Italy and Spain provided the acute and convalescent COVID-19 samples. Nucleic acid was either cDNA or gDNA, and it came from T cells, B-cell-depleted T cells, or PBMCs.

The authors' processing: Counts of nucleated cells, estimated from reference gene primer amplification, were obtained. Some clones are missing from TCRdb's copy, which holds only in-frame ones; the method was immunoSEQ multiplex PCR. The D gene and trimming were derived from the DNA, and the V and J assignments and clone size from that table. The data contain roughly 190,000 clones, about 87% of them seen just once; the ten biggest clones take up over 3.5%. CDR1 is SGHAT, CDR2 FQNNGV, per germline. After removal of 5 bases from V and 3 bases from J, the junction contained 10 bases not matched to a gene. The CDR3 extends over 16 amino acids.

The sequencing input was peripheral blood. The chain combines TRBV11-2 with TRBJ2-5, with 9 bases aligning to TRBD2. This clonotype was sampled from a man younger than 35 with active or convalescent COVID-19. In nucleotides, the CDR3 is TGTGCCAGCAGCCACCCCCGGCTAGCGGGGAAAGAGACCCAGTACTTC. Protein product: CASSHPRLAGKETQYF.